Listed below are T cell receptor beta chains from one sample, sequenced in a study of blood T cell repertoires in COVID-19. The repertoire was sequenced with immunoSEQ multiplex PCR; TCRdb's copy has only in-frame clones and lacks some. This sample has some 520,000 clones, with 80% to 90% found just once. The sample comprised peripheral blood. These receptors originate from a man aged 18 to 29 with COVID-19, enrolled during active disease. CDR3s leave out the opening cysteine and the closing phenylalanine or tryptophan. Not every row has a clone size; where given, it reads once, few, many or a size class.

CDR3aa: AWSIQVNTEAF
abundance: -
j_gene: TRBJ1-1
v_gene: TRBV30

CDR3aa: ASSAGGNTEAF
abundance: once
j_gene: TRBJ1-1
v_gene: TRBV18

CDR3aa: ASSFGGAAEQY
abundance: -
j_gene: TRBJ2-7
v_gene: TRBV11-2

CDR3aa: ASRNGGQGREKLF
abundance: few
j_gene: TRBJ1-4
v_gene: TRBV6-5

CDR3aa: ASSLVLTLPETQY
abundance: -
j_gene: TRBJ2-5
v_gene: TRBV11-2

CDR3aa: AWSVQGRLYEQY
abundance: -
j_gene: TRBJ2-7
v_gene: TRBV30

CDR3aa: ASSETGQKNTEAF
abundance: -
j_gene: TRBJ1-1
v_gene: TRBV2

CDR3aa: ASTTSGSETQY
abundance: -
j_gene: TRBJ2-5
v_gene: TRBV19

CDR3aa: ASKQGRNYGYT
abundance: -
j_gene: TRBJ1-2
v_gene: TRBV19

CDR3aa: AISESTQGRWAEAF
abundance: -
j_gene: TRBJ1-1
v_gene: TRBV10-3

CDR3aa: ASRLYQGSYEQY
abundance: -
j_gene: TRBJ2-7
v_gene: TRBV19

CDR3aa: ASSPIAGGGSNEQF
abundance: -
j_gene: TRBJ2-1
v_gene: TRBV5-1

CDR3aa: ASSEGVTEAF
abundance: -
j_gene: TRBJ1-1
v_gene: TRBV7-9

CDR3aa: AWKRLMNTEAF
abundance: once
j_gene: TRBJ1-1
v_gene: TRBV30

CDR3aa: ASSFRDRSSTDTQY
abundance: -
j_gene: TRBJ2-3
v_gene: TRBV9